This T cell receptor beta chain was recovered during a study of T cells after yellow fever vaccination. Study-wide findings and caveats: Weaker in magnitude, the secondary response showed a faster peak on day 5 versus 15. Detected again after the booster were most primary-vaccination clones, at 95% to 98% CD4 and 88% CD8.

As to this clonotype: The antigen remains unidentified.

TCRdb re-analysed the 5' RACE reads in MiXCR, keeping a single row per CDR3 protein. The sample lists 140,000 to 150,000 distinct CDR3 sequences, more than 6.5% occurring once. The germline gives CDR1 LNHDA, CDR2 SQIVND (reference sequence). V lost 3 bases and J 3 bases, leaving 7 bases between the germline ends. The CDR3 totals 13 residues. The sequenced sample was CD4+ T cells sorted from PBMCs, obtained 10 days after the yellow fever booster vaccination. The TCR originated in a man younger than 40 who received the YFV17D yellow fever vaccine. The chain is built from TRBV19 and TRBJ2-3, with TRBD1 as a possible D gene (6 bases). The CDR3, as DNA: TGTGCCAGTAGTATCCAGGGGACAGATACGCAGTATTTT. Protein sequence: CASSIQGTDTQYF.